This TCR beta chain was profiled in a study of memory CD4+ T cells and cytomegalovirus serostatus. Germline V gene sequence: CDR1 SQVTM, CDR2 ANQGSEA. This CDR3 comprises 12 residues. With 5 bases removed from V and 10 bases from J, the gap between germline ends came to 15 bases. Concerning this clone: What it recognizes is unknown.

Single viable CD3+CD4+CD8-CD45RO+ cells were sorted as the memory CD4+ T cells. Positive selection with CD4 microbeads enriched total CD4+ T cells. Sequenced by immunoSEQ multiplex PCR; TCRdb stores in-frame clones only, minus some. In the table there are about 50,000 clones, roughly 80% of which are singletons. Notes on the study in general: The CMV-associated TCR signature appears largely within the CD4+ memory repertoire.

The chain uses TRBV29-1 and TRBJ2-1; D might be TRBD1 or TRBD2, each matching 5 bases. Sequenced material: memory CD4+ T cells from blood. This sequence originates from an adult in good health and CMV-seronegative. CDR3 protein: CSVPYWGKEQFF. The DNA for the CDR3 is TGCAGCGTTCCCTACTGGGGGAAGGAGCAGTTCTTC.